The entry that follows covers one T cell receptor (beta chain) sequence. This CDR3 is 16 amino acids long. V trimming: 4 bases; J trimming: 6 bases; junction bases outside the gene matches: 13. Per germline, CDR1 LNHDA and CDR2 SQIVND (reference sequence). The data were taken from a study of blood T cell repertoires in COVID-19. For the study at large: Nucleic acid was either cDNA or gDNA, and it came from T cells, B-cell-depleted T cells, or PBMCs.

Clones were sequenced by immunoSEQ multiplex PCR, and TCRdb holds only the in-frame ones, with some missing. The data hold approximately 300,000 clones, with 85% to 90% observed a single time. The chain combines TRBV19 with TRBJ2-7; TRBD1 matches 9 bases. Sequencing used PBMCs or T cells enriched from blood (not recorded which). The sequence was collected from a woman under 30 with acute COVID-19. CDR3 sequence (DNA): TGTGCCAGTAGTACAGTCCCGGGACAGGGAACCGCCGAGCAGTACTTC. Its protein is CASSTVPGQGTAEQYF.